The clone carrying this TCR beta chain was detected a few times. Antigen specificity is unknown. These data originate in a study of cytomegalovirus exposure and HLA in healthy donors. Study context: Earlier results showed some 120 million unique TCR beta sequences derived from approximately 170 million T cells.

PCR used 60 Vbeta primers and 13 Jbeta primers. The protocol was immunoSEQ multiplex PCR, while the TCRdb copy is restricted to in-frame clones and leaves out a portion. This sample has 35,000 to 50,000 clones; 68% occur once, and the top ten carry 3% to 5%. Whole-study results and caveats: Sequencing had likely introduced a cluster of highly shared sequence variants as an artifact.

This clonotype was sampled from a man aged 35-49 years in good health and CMV-seronegative. The sequenced sample consisted of PBMCs.

The CDR3 is CASSEIGGRVSYEQYF. CDR3 sequence (DNA): TGTGCCAGCAGTGAAATAGGGGGAAGGGTCTCCTACGAGCAGTACTTC. This sequence joins TRBV2 and TRBJ2-7, with a possible D match to TRBD1 (6 bases). The CDR3 sequence is 16 residues long. Germline V gene lookup returns CDR1 SNHLY and CDR2 FYNNEI. Trimming left V 2 bases short and J 0 bases short, with 14 bases between.